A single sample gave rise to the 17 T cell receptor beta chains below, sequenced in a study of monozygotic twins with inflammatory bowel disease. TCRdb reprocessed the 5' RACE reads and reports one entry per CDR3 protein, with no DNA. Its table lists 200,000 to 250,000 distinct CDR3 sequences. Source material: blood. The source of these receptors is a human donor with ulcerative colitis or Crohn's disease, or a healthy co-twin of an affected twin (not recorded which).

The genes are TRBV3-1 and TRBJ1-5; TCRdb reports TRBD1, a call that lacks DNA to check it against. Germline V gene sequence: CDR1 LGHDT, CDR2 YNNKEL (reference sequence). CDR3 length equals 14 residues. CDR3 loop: CASSQEPRGQPQHF. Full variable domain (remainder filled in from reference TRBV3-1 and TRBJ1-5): DTAVSQTPKYLVTQMGNDKSIKCEQNLGHDTMYWYKQDSKKFLKIMFSYNNKELIINETVPNRFSPKSPDKAHLNLHINSLELGDSAVYFCASSQEPRGQPQHFGDGTRLSIL.

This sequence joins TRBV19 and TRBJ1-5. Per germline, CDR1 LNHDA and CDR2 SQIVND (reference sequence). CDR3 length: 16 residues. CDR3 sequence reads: CAPDGGRPSTNQPQHF.

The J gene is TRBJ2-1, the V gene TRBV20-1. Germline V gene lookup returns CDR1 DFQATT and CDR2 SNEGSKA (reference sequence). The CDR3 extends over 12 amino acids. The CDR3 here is CSAIGVNNEQFF.

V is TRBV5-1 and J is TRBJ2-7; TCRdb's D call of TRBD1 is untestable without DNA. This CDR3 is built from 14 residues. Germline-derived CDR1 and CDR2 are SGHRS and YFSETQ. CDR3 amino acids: CASSYEGGPYEQYF.

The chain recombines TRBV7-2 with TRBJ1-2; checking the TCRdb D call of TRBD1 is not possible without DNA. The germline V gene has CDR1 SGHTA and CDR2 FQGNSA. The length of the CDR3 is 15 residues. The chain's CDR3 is CASSPWKGANYGYTF.

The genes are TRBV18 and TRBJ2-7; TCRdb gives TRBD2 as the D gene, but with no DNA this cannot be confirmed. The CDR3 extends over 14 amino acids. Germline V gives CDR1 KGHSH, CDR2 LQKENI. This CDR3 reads CASSNRDSGREQYF.

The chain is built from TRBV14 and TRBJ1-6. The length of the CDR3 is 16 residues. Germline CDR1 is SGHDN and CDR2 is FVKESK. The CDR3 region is CASSQRDGYLNSPLHF.

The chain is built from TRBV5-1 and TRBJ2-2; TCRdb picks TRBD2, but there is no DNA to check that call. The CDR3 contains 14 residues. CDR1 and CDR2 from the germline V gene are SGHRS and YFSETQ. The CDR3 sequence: CASSLGGLPGELFF.

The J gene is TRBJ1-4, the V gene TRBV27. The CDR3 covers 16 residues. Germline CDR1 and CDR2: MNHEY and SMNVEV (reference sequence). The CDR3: CASSLSSGGANEKLFF.

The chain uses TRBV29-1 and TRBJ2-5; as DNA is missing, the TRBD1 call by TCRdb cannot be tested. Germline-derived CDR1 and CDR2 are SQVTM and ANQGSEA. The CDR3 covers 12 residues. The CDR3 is CSVLSGKETQYF.

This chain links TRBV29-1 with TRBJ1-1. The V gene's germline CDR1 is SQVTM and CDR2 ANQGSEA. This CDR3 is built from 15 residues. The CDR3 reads CSVEAQAWMNTEAFF.

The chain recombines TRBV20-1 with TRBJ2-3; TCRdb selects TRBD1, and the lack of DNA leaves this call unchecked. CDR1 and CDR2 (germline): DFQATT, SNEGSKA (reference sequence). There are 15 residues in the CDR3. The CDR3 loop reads CSAGGNRGQVDTQYF.

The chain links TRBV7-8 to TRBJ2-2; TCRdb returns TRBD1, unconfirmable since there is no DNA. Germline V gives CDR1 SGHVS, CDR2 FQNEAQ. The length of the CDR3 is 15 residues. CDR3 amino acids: CASSTGAYLGGELFF.

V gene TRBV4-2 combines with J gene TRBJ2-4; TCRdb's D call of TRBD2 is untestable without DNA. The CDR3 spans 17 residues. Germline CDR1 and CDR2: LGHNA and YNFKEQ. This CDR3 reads CASSQTMGLADKNIQYF.

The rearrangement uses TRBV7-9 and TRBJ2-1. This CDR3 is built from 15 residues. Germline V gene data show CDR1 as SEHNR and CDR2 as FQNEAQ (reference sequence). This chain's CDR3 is CATRTSGSLDNEQFF.

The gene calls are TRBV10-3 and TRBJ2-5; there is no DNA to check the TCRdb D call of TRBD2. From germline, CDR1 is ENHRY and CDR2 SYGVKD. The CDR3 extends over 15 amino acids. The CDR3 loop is CAISESSARGETQYF.

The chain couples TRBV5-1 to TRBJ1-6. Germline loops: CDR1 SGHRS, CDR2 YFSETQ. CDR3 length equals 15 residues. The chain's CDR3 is CSSSLEGTVNSPLHF. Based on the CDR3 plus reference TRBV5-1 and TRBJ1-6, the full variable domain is KAGVTQTPRYLIKTRGQQVTLSCSPISGHRSVSWYQQTPGQGLQFLFEYFSETQRNKGNFPGRFSGRQFSNSRSEMNVSTLELGDSALYLCSSSLEGTVNSPLHFGNGTRLTVT.